Below are 8 T cell receptor beta chains sequenced from a single sample in a study of lymphopenia after photon versus proton radiotherapy. Method: immunoSEQ multiplex PCR; TCRdb's copy keeps in-frame clones and lacks some. This table holds 25,000 to 35,000 clones, just under 90% found once. Source: peripheral blood, taken from a patient treated with proton-based radiotherapy. Receptor source: a woman aged 55-70 years with cholangiocarcinoma. Some clones in this sample may be carry-over from other donors' samples.

This chain joins TRBV2 and TRBJ1-2; no firm D call. Germline V CDR1 and CDR2: SNHLY, FYNNEI. The V gene lost 5 bases and the J gene lost 1 base, with 8 bases spanning the gap. The CDR3 is 13 amino acids. In DNA form, the CDR3 reads TGTGCCAGCAGTAACAGCGATAACTATGGCTACACCTTC. It encodes CASSNSDNYGYTF. The full variable domain, rest sourced from reference TRBV2 and TRBJ1-2, is EPEVTQTPSHQVTQMGQEVILRCVPISNHLYFYWYRQILGQKVEFLVSFYNNEISEKSEIFDDQFSVERPDGSNFTLKIRSTKLEDSAMYFCASSNSDNYGYTFGSGTRLTVV.

The genes are TRBV5-1 and TRBJ2-3; no clear D gene. This CDR3 comprises 13 residues. Germline loops: CDR1 SGHRS, CDR2 YFSETQ. V lost 4 bases and J lost 7, with 13 bases in between. The CDR3 sequence: CASSTENGYTQYF. The CDR3 nucleotides are TGCGCCAGCAGCACCGAAAACGGGTATACGCAGTATTTT. The full variable domain, completed using reference TRBV5-1 and TRBJ2-3, is KAGVTQTPRYLIKTRGQQVTLSCSPISGHRSVSWYQQTPGQGLQFLFEYFSETQRNKGNFPGRFSGRQFSNSRSEMNVSTLELGDSALYLCASSTENGYTQYFGPGTRLTVL.

This chain connects TRBV7-5 to TRBJ2-1; the D call of TRBD2 is as the table states it, not checked on the DNA. TRBV7-5 is marked as a pseudogene. CDR3 length equals 16 residues. The CDR3 DNA sequence: TGTGCCAGCAGCTCCCTGACTAGCGGGGGTTTGGATGAGCAGTTCTTC. Protein sequence: CASSSLTSGGLDEQFF.

The genes are TRBV7-2 and TRBJ1-5; 10 positions agree with TRBD1. There are 17 residues in the CDR3. In germline, CDR1 is SGHTA, CDR2 FQGNSA. With V trimmed by 3 bases and J by 3 bases, 8 bases remained unmatched. CDR3 sequence (DNA): TGTGCCAGCAGCTTCCCGGGACAGGGGCTTCTCAATCAGCCCCAGCATTTT. Its translation is CASSFPGQGLLNQPQHF.

The chain recombines TRBV14 with TRBJ1-2, with a possible D match to TRBD1 (5 bases). Between the trimmed V and J ends, which lost 0 bases and 4 bases, there was a span of 12 bases. The CDR3 runs to 15 residues. The V gene's germline CDR1 is SGHDN and CDR2 FVKESK. The CDR3 loop reads CASSQDLTAVYGYTF. The CDR3 region has the DNA TGTGCCAGCAGCCAAGATTTGACAGCCGTCTATGGCTACACCTTC.

The J gene is TRBJ2-7, the V gene TRBV6-5; 7 bases are shared with TRBD1. J lost 3 bases, V lost 6 bases, and 5 bases had no gene match. This CDR3 comprises 13 residues. Germline V gives CDR1 MNHEY, CDR2 SVGAGI. The CDR3 DNA reads TGTGCCAGCAGACGGGACAGCCTCTACGAGCAGTACTTC. It encodes CASRRDSLYEQYF.

The V call is TRBV11-2, the J call TRBJ1-4; no definite D call. Trimming shortened V by 5 bases and J by 4 bases, and 14 bases separated the two germline ends. Germline-derived CDR1 and CDR2 are SGHAT and FQNNGV. The CDR3 sequence is 15 residues long. CDR3 protein: CASSVVVGFNEKLFF. The CDR3 DNA sequence: TGTGCCAGCAGCGTAGTAGTAGGGTTTAATGAAAAACTGTTTTTT.

This clone was seen more than once but under ten times. The rearrangement joins TRBV25-1 to TRBJ1-4; D is unclear. Germline CDR1 MGHDK, CDR2 SYGVNS. Trimming took off 0 bases at V and 8 bases at J, with 13 bases between the two ends. This CDR3 region has 15 residues. The CDR3: CASSEYGQAGEKLFF. The CDR3 DNA reads TGTGCCAGCAGTGAATACGGGCAGGCCGGCGAAAAACTGTTTTTT.